These T cell receptor beta chains were read from a single sample in a study of blood T cell repertoires in COVID-19. Sequencing used immunoSEQ multiplex PCR; TCRdb keeps in-frame clones, though not all of them. The sample carries some 160,000 clones, about four fifths recorded once. The sample taken for sequencing was PBMCs or T cells enriched from blood (not recorded which). The receptors shown here come from a woman aged 60-75 years who had recovered from COVID-19. CDR3s include the opening cysteine and the closing phenylalanine or tryptophan. A D gene is named only where the DNA matches it firmly. Expanded clones get a size class; other rows say once, few or many, or leave the size out.

.,TRBJ1-2,few,TRBV2,TGTGCCAGCAGTGAAGGTCCGGGTTCCTATGGCTACACCTTC,CASSEGPGSYGYTF
.,TRBJ1-2,.,TRBV2,TGTGCCAGCAGTGTTCTTCGGGGTTACGCGGGCTATGGCTACACCTTC,CASSVLRGYAGYGYTF
TRBD1,TRBJ2-5,.,TRBV5-1,TGCGCCAGCCAAACGGGACAGGCTTTGTACCAAGAGACCCAGTACTTC,CASQTGQALYQETQYF
TRBD1,TRBJ2-7,few,TRBV30,TGTGCCAGCGCCCCCGGGACAGAGCCCTACGAGCAGTACTTC,CASAPGTEPYEQYF
TRBD1,TRBJ2-2,many,TRBV7-6,TGTGCCAGCAGCCGGGACAGAATTAACACCGGGGAGCTGTTTTTT,CASSRDRINTGELFF
.,TRBJ1-6,.,TRBV7-9,TGTGCCAGCAGCTTAGCGCGGGGAGGGGTTTGGTCACCCCTCCACTTT,CASSLARGGVWSPLHF
.,TRBJ2-2,.,TRBV19,TGTGCCAGTAGTACAACAACAGGGCGCACCGGGGAGCTGTTTTTT,CASSTTTGRTGELFF
TRBD1,TRBJ2-1,.,TRBV6-5,TGTGCCAGCAGTCGGACCCGGGACAGCTACAATGAGCAGTTCTTC,CASSRTRDSYNEQFF
.,TRBJ1-3,.,TRBV3-1/TRBV3-2,TGTGCCAGCAGCCAAGATCTCCTCTCTGGAAACACCATATATTTT,CASSQDLLSGNTIYF
TRBD1,TRBJ2-1,once,TRBV30,TGTGCCTGCACAACCGGGACAGCGCGTTACAATGAGCAGTTCTTC,CACTTGTARYNEQFF
TRBD1,TRBJ1-6,.,TRBV27,TGTGCCAGCAGTCCTAAGACAGGGGGGCTTAATTCACCCCTCCACTTT,CASSPKTGGLNSPLHF
.,TRBJ1-5,.,TRBV11-2,TGTGCCAGCAGCTTAGAGGCGGTCAATCAGCCCCAGCATTTT,CASSLEAVNQPQHF
TRBD2,TRBJ2-7,.,TRBV2,TGTGCCAGCAGTGTTGGGGGGGGAGACGAGCAGTACTTC,CASSVGGGDEQYF
TRBD1,TRBJ2-2,.,TRBV11-2,TGTGCCAGCAGCAATCCAGGACAGGGGTCCACCGGGGAGCTGTTTTTT,CASSNPGQGSTGELFF
TRBD1,TRBJ2-3,.,TRBV7-3,TGTGCCAGCAGCACGGGACAGGGACGGACAGATACGCAGTATTTT,CASSTGQGRTDTQYF
.,TRBJ1-2,.,TRBV24-1,TGTGCCACCAGGGGGCAAGACTATGGCTACACCTTC,CATRGQDYGYTF
.,TRBJ2-7,.,TRBV3-1/TRBV3-2,TGTGCCAGCAGCCAGCGGAAGGGAGTGGAGTACTTC,CASSQRKGVEYF
.,TRBJ1-5,.,TRBV30,TGTGCCTGGAGTGTAAAAGGAGGGTTCCAAAATCAGCCCCAGCATTTT,CAWSVKGGFQNQPQHF
TRBD1,TRBJ1-2,once,TRBV14,TGTGCCAGCAGCCAATACGGGACAGGGGGCAACTATGGCTACACCTTC,CASSQYGTGGNYGYTF
.,TRBJ1-5,once,TRBV19,TGTGCCAGTAGTAAGGGGTCTCAGGGTCAGCCCCAGCATTTT,CASSKGSQGQPQHF
.,TRBJ2-7,.,TRBV30,TGTGCCTGGAAATTGGGGGCGGGGGCTCGCGAGCAGTACTTC,CAWKLGAGAREQYF
TRBD2,TRBJ2-1,.,TRBV5-1,TGCGCCAGCAAGGGACTAGCGGTGTACAATGAGCAGTTCTTC,CASKGLAVYNEQFF
.,TRBJ1-6,.,TRBV11-2,TGTGCCAGCAGCCTTAATTATAATTCACCCCTCCACTTT,CASSLNYNSPLHF
TRBD2,TRBJ2-3,.,TRBV27,TGTGCCAGCAGTCCGTTAGCGGGGGGGCCAGATACGCAGTATTTT,CASSPLAGGPDTQYF
.,TRBJ2-7,few,TRBV5-1,TGCGCCAGCAGCTTGGAAGGACAGCTGAGGAACGAGCAGTACTTC,CASSLEGQLRNEQYF
.,TRBJ1-1,once,TRBV27,TGTGCCAGCAGCTCGGGTGGTGACACTGAAGCTTTCTTT,CASSSGGDTEAFF
.,TRBJ2-1,.,TRBV18,TGTGCCAGCTCACGGGCTAGCGAGGGCTACAATGAGCAGTTCTTC,CASSRASEGYNEQFF
.,TRBJ1-2,.,TRBV4-2,TGTGCCAGCAGCCCTAGGTCGGGGTCTGGCTACACCTTC,CASSPRSGSGYTF
.,TRBJ1-3,.,TRBV11-2,TGTGCCAGCAGCTTAGTACGGGGTTCTGGAAACACCATATATTTT,CASSLVRGSGNTIYF
TRBD2,TRBJ2-7,.,TRBV5-1,TGCGCCAGCAGCAGGGGACTAGCGGGGTACGAGCAGTACTTC,CASSRGLAGYEQYF
.,TRBJ2-5,.,TRBV11-2,TGTGCCAGCAGCTTACTGGAGACCCAGTACTTC,CASSLLETQYF
.,TRBJ1-3,.,TRBV18,TGTGCCAGCTCACCTCAGGTCTCGTCCAGGGCTGGAAACACCATATATTTT,CASSPQVSSRAGNTIYF
TRBD2,TRBJ2-1,.,TRBV9,TGTGCCAGCAGCGTACCCCCTCTAGCGGGAGAGCAGTTCTTC,CASSVPPLAGEQFF
.,TRBJ2-3,once,TRBV5-1,TGCGCCAGCAGCCCGTTAGGGGTGGTAGATACGCAGTATTTT,CASSPLGVVDTQYF
.,TRBJ2-7,once,TRBV4-1,TGCGCCAGCAGCCAAGATTCGTACGAGCAGTACTTC,CASSQDSYEQYF
TRBD1,TRBJ1-5,.,TRBV3-1/TRBV3-2,TGTGCCAGCAGCCCAAGACAGGGGGCGGCTGGCAATCAGCCCCAGCATTTT,CASSPRQGAAGNQPQHF
TRBD2,TRBJ2-5,.,TRBV5-1,TGCGCCAGCAGCTTGGAGGCACTAGCGGGGGGGCTACAAGAGACCCAGTACTTC,CASSLEALAGGLQETQYF
TRBD2,TRBJ2-6,.,TRBV7-8,TGTGCCAGCAGCTTAGTAGGCGGGGGCTCTGGGGCCAACGTCCTGACTTTC,CASSLVGGGSGANVLTF
TRBD1,TRBJ1-2,.,TRBV7-2,TGTGCCAGCAGCTTATTCTGGACAGGGGATGGCTACACCTTC,CASSLFWTGDGYTF
.,TRBJ2-7,many,TRBV6-2/TRBV6-3,TGTGCCAGCAGCGACAGGCGAGGGACCTACGAGCAGTACTTC,CASSDRRGTYEQYF
TRBD1,TRBJ1-4,once,TRBV5-1,TGCGCCAGCAGCTTGGGGGACAGCGGTAATGAAAAACTGTTTTTT,CASSLGDSGNEKLFF
.,TRBJ1-6,.,TRBV11-2,TGTGCCAGCAGCTTAGGGTCGGTCTATAATTCACCCCTCCACTTT,CASSLGSVYNSPLHF
.,TRBJ1-6,.,TRBV6-2/TRBV6-3,TGTGCCAGCAGTTACAGGAGCGGCCATTCACCCCTCCACTTT,CASSYRSGHSPLHF
.,TRBJ2-3,.,TRBV24-1,TGTGCCACCAGTGACCGACTACCCGGAGATACGCAGTATTTT,CATSDRLPGDTQYF
TRBD2,TRBJ2-1,.,TRBV5-6,TGTGCCAGCCTGATGCGGCGGGGGGGCCTGGATGAGCAGTTCTTC,CASLMRRGGLDEQFF
.,TRBJ1-3,.,TRBV7-6,TGTGCAGTAGGAGGGGCTGCGGGAAACACCATATATTTT,CAVGGAAGNTIYF
.,TRBJ1-5,.,TRBV3-1/TRBV3-2,TGTGCCAGCAGCCATACAAGAACCAATCAGCCCCAGCATTTT,CASSHTRTNQPQHF
.,TRBJ2-7,.,TRBV9,TGTGCCAGCAGCGCCGGGACTCACTACGAGCAGTACTTC,CASSAGTHYEQYF
.,TRBJ2-1,.,TRBV5-1,TGCGCCAGCAGCTTGGCCCCAACCTACAATGAGCAGTTCTTC,CASSLAPTYNEQFF
.,TRBJ2-1,.,TRBV5-6,TGTGCCAGCAGCGACCCGACAGGGGCGGGGGTAGATGAGCAGTTCTTC,CASSDPTGAGVDEQFF
.,TRBJ1-2,.,TRBV30,TGTGCCTGGAGCATTGGCTTTTTCGGCTACACCTTC,CAWSIGFFGYTF
.,TRBJ2-5,.,TRBV3-1/TRBV3-2,TGTGCCAGCAGCCTACTGCGGACAGAAGAGACCCAGTACTTC,CASSLLRTEETQYF
.,TRBJ2-3,once,TRBV4-2,TGTGCCAGCAGCCAAGATCTTCTCGGCGGAACTAGCACAGATACGCAGTATTTT,CASSQDLLGGTSTDTQYF
.,TRBJ2-1,.,TRBV29-1,TGCAGCGCTATCGGAGAAGAGCAGTTCTTC,CSAIGEEQFF
TRBD2,TRBJ2-5,few,TRBV2,TGTGCCAGCAGTGCGCTAGCGGGGCAGACCCAGTACTTC,CASSALAGQTQYF